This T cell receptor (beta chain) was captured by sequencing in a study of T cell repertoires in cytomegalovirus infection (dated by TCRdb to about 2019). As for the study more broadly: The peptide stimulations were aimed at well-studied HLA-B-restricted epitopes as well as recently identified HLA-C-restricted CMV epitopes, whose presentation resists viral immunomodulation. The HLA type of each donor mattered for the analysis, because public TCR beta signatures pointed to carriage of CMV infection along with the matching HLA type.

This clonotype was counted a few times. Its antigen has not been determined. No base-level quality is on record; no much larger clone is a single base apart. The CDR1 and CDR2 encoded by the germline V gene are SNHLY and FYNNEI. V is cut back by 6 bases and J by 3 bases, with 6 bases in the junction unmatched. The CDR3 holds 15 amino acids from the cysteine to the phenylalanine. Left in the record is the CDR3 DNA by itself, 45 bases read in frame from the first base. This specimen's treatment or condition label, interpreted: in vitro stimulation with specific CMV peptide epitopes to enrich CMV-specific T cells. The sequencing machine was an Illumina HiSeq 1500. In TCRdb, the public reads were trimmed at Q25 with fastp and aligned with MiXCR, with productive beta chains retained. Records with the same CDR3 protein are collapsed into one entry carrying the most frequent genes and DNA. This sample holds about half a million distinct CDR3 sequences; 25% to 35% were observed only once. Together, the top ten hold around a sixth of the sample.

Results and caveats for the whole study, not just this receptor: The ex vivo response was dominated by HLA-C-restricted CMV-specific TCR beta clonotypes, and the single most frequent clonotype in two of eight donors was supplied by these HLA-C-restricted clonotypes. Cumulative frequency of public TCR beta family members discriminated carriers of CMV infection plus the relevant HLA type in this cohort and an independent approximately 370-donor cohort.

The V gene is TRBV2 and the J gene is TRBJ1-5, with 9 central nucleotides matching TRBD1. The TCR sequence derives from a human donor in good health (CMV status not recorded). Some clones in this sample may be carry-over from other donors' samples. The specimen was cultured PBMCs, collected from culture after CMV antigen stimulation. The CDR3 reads CASRQDRGDNQPQHF. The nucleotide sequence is TGTGCCAGCAGGCAGGACAGGGGTGACAATCAGCCCCAGCATTTT.